This T cell receptor beta chain was sequenced in a study of T cell responses to AZD1222 COVID-19 vaccine. The study's findings and limits: Reportedly, nearly half of unique spike TCRs recognized epitopes outside B.1.351/B.1.1.7 mutations. AZD1222 recipients seropositive at baseline numbered only five to seven.

In regard to this clone: Its antigen is currently unknown.

Per the germline V gene, CDR1 is MDHEN and CDR2 is SYDVKM. The CDR3 has 11 amino acids. Deletions cut 6 bases from V and 0 bases from J, with 1 base between. Only in-frame clones appear in the TCRdb table, and some are missing; sequencing was by immunoSEQ multiplex PCR. Of about 110,000 clones detected, around 88% appear once; the ten largest clones hold approximately 6.9%. The TCR was taken from an adult who received the AZD1222 COVID-19 vaccine. This sequence joins TRBV28 and TRBJ2-3; no firm D call. Sequenced here: peripheral blood, sampled 28 days after the second AZD1222 dose. CDR3 nucleotides: TGTGCCAGCAGGAGCACAGATACGCAGTATTTT. Translation gives CASRSTDTQYF.